This T cell receptor (beta chain) was captured in a study of PD-1 blockade in classical Hodgkin lymphoma. Across the whole study: Each patient was given nivolumab 3 mg/kg through a vein every 2 weeks. Regarding the study as a whole: Patients with an early start, nivolumab under 1 year after ASCT, were excluded.

Germline V CDR1 and CDR2: MNHNY, SVGAGI (reference sequence). V lost 2 bases and J lost 2, with 15 bases in between. The CDR3 extends over 16 amino acids. The method was immunoSEQ multiplex PCR; TCRdb's version includes in-frame clones alone and lacks a portion of them. Among about 76,000 clones listed, around 90% were seen once. The patients all showed relapse after autologous stem cell transplantation, while their brentuximab vedotin exposure varied. Relapsed/refractory classical Hodgkin lymphoma patients had complete, partial or progressive responses. About this clone itself: Its target is unknown.

The gene calls are TRBV6-6 and TRBJ1-2, with a tentative D call TRBD1 (6 bases). The input for sequencing was peripheral blood mononuclear cells (PBMCs), taken at baseline. This clonotype was obtained from a human donor with classical Hodgkin lymphoma. In DNA form, the CDR3 reads TGTGCCAGCAGTTACAACCTGCCGGGACAAAACTATGGCTACACCTTC. Translation: CASSYNLPGQNYGYTF.